These T cell receptor beta chains were read from a single sample in a study of blood T cell repertoires in COVID-19. Clones were sequenced by immunoSEQ multiplex PCR, and TCRdb holds only the in-frame ones, with some missing. In the table there are roughly 80,000 clones, over 80% of which are singletons. Source material: peripheral blood. The origin of the receptors is a human donor in a cohort sampled during active COVID-19. Both conserved end residues are trimmed from each CDR3.

TRBV6-4,TRBJ2-3,ASRRTGVGTDTQY
TRBV3-1/TRBV3-2,TRBJ1-2,ASSQALAGGYT
TRBV28,TRBJ1-4,ASSTTGAREKLF
TRBV27,TRBJ2-7,AAAQTAQSYEQY
TRBV5-6,TRBJ2-3,ASSLALSTDTQY
TRBV9,TRBJ1-6,ASSPQGDNNSPLH
TRBV7-2,TRBJ2-1,ASSLGIYNEQF
TRBV11-2,TRBJ1-5,ASSLAAGNQPQH
TRBV11-2,TRBJ1-1,ASSWGLSNTEAF
TRBV6-1,TRBJ2-1,ASSEASGGVGEQF
TRBV28,TRBJ2-7,ASSLRGYEQY
TRBV11-3,TRBJ2-1,ASSLLAGVAYNEQF
TRBV7-9,TRBJ2-5,ASSPRLDGAQETQY
TRBV6-5,TRBJ2-7,ASRWSISYEQY
TRBV27,TRBJ2-1,ASSPYGARTSNEQF
TRBV19,TRBJ1-1,ASSNRGGTEAF
TRBV3-1/TRBV3-2,TRBJ1-2,ASSQEFLYNYGYT
TRBV19,TRBJ2-7,ATSTVPYEQY
TRBV3-1/TRBV3-2,TRBJ1-1,ASSQKTGLTF
TRBV2,TRBJ2-1,ASRGLAGGNEQF
TRBV3-1/TRBV3-2,TRBJ2-1,ASSQVVQSGRNEQF
TRBV12-5,TRBJ2-3,ASGLRDTQY
TRBV30,TRBJ1-1,AWSLKGATEAF
TRBV30,TRBJ2-6,AWEIGSGANVLT
TRBV10-3,TRBJ2-3,AISEPTLRADTQY
TRBV6-4,TRBJ1-6,ASSTGVASPLH
TRBV7-3,TRBJ2-1,ASSPGQGQNEQF
TRBV2,TRBJ2-3,ATSQYSDTQY
TRBV4-1,TRBJ1-3,ASSQAGSGNTIY
TRBV10-3,TRBJ2-3,AISEGLAGSTDTQY
TRBV23-1,TRBJ1-3,ASSPLTGEVGNTIY
TRBV6-6,TRBJ2-2,ASSLSGTGVNTGELF
TRBV5-1,TRBJ1-6,ASSSEGGNSPLH
TRBV5-1,TRBJ2-3,ASRPSGDTDTQY
TRBV18,TRBJ2-1,ASSPYYQSSYNEQF
TRBV19,TRBJ1-1,ASSIIPSGGNTEAF
TRBV11-3,TRBJ1-6,ASSLSREKSPLH
TRBV6-6,TRBJ2-7,ASSPRGYEQY
TRBV28,TRBJ1-6,ASRATQGVNSPLH
TRBV5-1,TRBJ2-2,ASPGDSANTGELF
TRBV19,TRBJ1-2,ASSTTGEDYGYT
TRBV5-1,TRBJ2-7,ASSFGQGSEQY
TRBV28,TRBJ1-5,ASSSGELGNQPQH
TRBV12-3/TRBV12-4,TRBJ2-7,ASSLVREGEQY
TRBV7-9,TRBJ2-3,ASSLNGIFSTDTQY
TRBV5-1,TRBJ1-2,ASSRTGVDSGYT
TRBV5-1,TRBJ2-2,ASSPYASGELF
TRBV2,TRBJ1-5,ASSEVVGSNQPQH
TRBV5-4,TRBJ2-7,ASSLGGQTQYEQY
TRBV7-8,TRBJ1-1,ASSLGEVGRVNTEAF
TRBV6-6,TRBJ1-1,ASRRTPTEAF
TRBV11-2,TRBJ2-1,ASSSPSGTSGDEQF